Each of the 23 T cell receptor beta chains below was sequenced from the same sample in a study of blood T cell repertoires in COVID-19. Sequencing used immunoSEQ multiplex PCR; TCRdb keeps in-frame clones, though not all of them. The sample has under 250,000 clones, about 86% seen once. Sequencing input: peripheral blood. These receptors were taken from a woman aged 60-75 years with acute or convalescent COVID-19.

The V gene is TRBV7-9, the J gene TRBJ2-2; D not resolved. The CDR3 covers 13 residues. The germline gives CDR1 SEHNR, CDR2 FQNEAQ (reference sequence). V was cut by 5 bases and J by 2 bases, with 6 bases left in between. CDR3 region: CASSPGNTGELFF. The CDR3 DNA is TGTGCCAGCAGCCCCGGTAACACCGGGGAGCTGTTTTTT.

This chain links TRBV7-3 with TRBJ2-2, with a possible D match to TRBD1 (6 bases). This CDR3 comprises 16 residues. Trimming stripped 5 bases from V and 2 bases from J, with 15 bases between. Germline V CDR1 and CDR2: SGHTA, FQGTGA. The DNA of the CDR3 is TGTGCCAGCAGCCAACGACAGGTTCTTAACACCGGGGAGCTGTTTTTT. It encodes CASSQRQVLNTGELFF. Filled out from reference TRBV7-3 and TRBJ2-2, the complete variable domain reads GAGVSQTPSNKVTEKGKYVELRCDPISGHTALYWYRQSLGQGPEFLIYFQGTGAADDSGLPNDRFFAVRPEGSVSTLKIQRTERGDSAVYLCASSQRQVLNTGELFFGEGSRLTVL.

The rearrangement uses TRBV19 and TRBJ2-5; 9 bases agree with TRBD2. Germline loops: CDR1 LNHDA, CDR2 SQIVND (reference sequence). V lost 5 bases and J lost 5; bases outside the gene matches: 9. CDR3 length equals 15 residues. The CDR3 here is CASSGGLASWETQYF. The DNA of the CDR3 is TGTGCCAGTAGTGGGGGACTAGCTTCTTGGGAGACCCAGTACTTC. Complete variable domain (other parts from reference TRBV19 and TRBJ2-5): DGGITQSPKYLFRKEGQNVTLSCEQNLNHDAMYWYRQDPGQGLRLIYYSQIVNDFQKGDIAEGYSVSREKKESFPLTVTSAQKNPTAFYLCASSGGLASWETQYFGPGTRLLVL.

This clone was seen only a few times. V is TRBV7-3 and J is TRBJ1-1; D is uncertain. Germline lookup yields CDR1 SGHTA and CDR2 FQGTGA. This CDR3 is 13 amino acids long. V dropped 6 bases and J dropped 4 bases, with 12 bases sitting between them. CDR3 DNA: TGTGCCAGCAGTTTTACTCGGGTCACTGAAGCTTTCTTT. It yields the protein CASSFTRVTEAFF.

The chain joins TRBV6-2 or TRBV6-3 to TRBJ2-3; 9 bases align to TRBD2. CDR1 is MNHEY and CDR2 is SVGEGT in the germline V gene. The CDR3 has 15 amino acids. Trimming cost V 2 bases and J 4 bases; bases outside gene matches: 4. The CDR3 DNA reads as TGTGCCAGCAGTTACGGGGCGGGGGGGCCAGATACGCAGTATTTT. It encodes CASSYGAGGPDTQYF.

Points on this clone: The same CDR3 can be traced to other DNA sequences in this sample. The chain recombines TRBV9 with TRBJ2-7, with 8 bases aligning to TRBD2. Trimming at V came to 4 bases and at J to 2 bases, leaving 5 bases not matched to a gene. Germline values: CDR1 SGDLS, CDR2 YYNGEE. The CDR3 extends over 14 amino acids. CDR3 region: CASSPGGPPYEQYF. The CDR3 bases are TGTGCCAGCAGCCCGGGGGGGCCGCCCTACGAGCAGTACTTC.

This chain connects TRBV4-1 to TRBJ2-2, with D hard to call. Trimming removed 3 bases at V and 2 bases at J, with 4 bases between. Germline values: CDR1 MGHRA, CDR2 YSYEKL. The length of the CDR3 is 13 residues. The CDR3, as DNA: TGCGCCAGCAGCCACTATAACACCGGGGAGCTGTTTTTT. Amino acid sequence: CASSHYNTGELFF.

The rearrangement uses TRBV20-1 and TRBJ2-7; D unclear. The V end lost 0 bases, the J end lost 12 bases, and 6 bases lay between the germline ends. Germline CDR1 DFQATT, CDR2 SNEGSKA (reference sequence). CDR3 length: 9 residues. The DNA for the CDR3 is TGCAGTGCTAGAGATCAGCGGTACTTC. It is translated as CSARDQRYF.

The rearrangement links TRBV5-5 to TRBJ2-1; tentatively, D is TRBD1 (6 bases). V lost 1 base to trimming and J lost 2 bases, with 10 bases between them. This CDR3 has 15 amino acids. The germline V gene has CDR1 SGHKS and CDR2 YYEKEE (reference sequence). This CDR3 reads CASSLLDRAYNEQFF. The CDR3 coding sequence is TGTGCCAGCAGCTTGTTGGACAGAGCCTACAATGAGCAGTTCTTC.

This rearrangement joins TRBV6-5 to TRBJ1-5; D remains ambiguous. The V end was cut by 4 bases, the J end by 6 bases, with 16 bases between. In germline, CDR1 is MNHEY, CDR2 SVGAGI. There are 15 residues in the CDR3. The CDR3 DNA follows: TGTGCCAGCAGTTCAGAAGGTGGGCGTCTTCAGCCCCAGCATTTT. Translating gives CASSSEGGRLQPQHF.

The V call is TRBV6-1, the J call TRBJ1-4, with D possibly being TRBD1 (5 bases). Germline values: CDR1 MNHNS, CDR2 SASEGT. Trimming took 4 bases from V and 0 from J, leaving 12 bases between them. CDR3 size: 16 residues. CDR3 in DNA: TGTGCCAGCAGTGTAGTTGCGACAGCAACTAATGAAAAACTGTTTTTT. Protein sequence: CASSVVATATNEKLFF.

The chain has TRBV4-2 and TRBJ2-7, with 14 bases aligning to TRBD2. Per the germline V gene, CDR1 is LGHNA and CDR2 is YNFKEQ. The CDR3 consists of 16 residues. Trimming removed 5 bases from V and 2 bases from J; junction bases left unmatched: 5. The CDR3 loop reads CASSAGTSGGAYEQYF. CDR3 DNA sequence: TGTGCCAGCAGCGCCGGGACTAGCGGGGGTGCCTACGAGCAGTACTTC.

This chain joins TRBV25-1 and TRBJ2-3; tentatively, D is TRBD1 (6 bases). Germline V CDR1 and CDR2: MGHDK, SYGVNS. V gave up 1 base and J gave up 5 bases, with 10 bases separating them. CDR3 length: 14 residues. CDR3 nucleotide sequence: TGTGCCAGCAGTGAATTCAGGGGTCGAGATACGCAGTATTTT. Translation gives CASSEFRGRDTQYF.

The rearrangement joins TRBV20-1 to TRBJ2-4; D is undetermined. This CDR3 is 11 amino acids long. Per germline, CDR1 DFQATT and CDR2 SNEGSKA (reference sequence). The V gene lost 1 base and the J gene lost 9 bases, with 7 bases spanning the gap. The CDR3 DNA reads TGCAGTGCTAGAGCCTCCGGCATTCAGTACTTC. Translated: CSARASGIQYF.

V and J are TRBV3-1 (or the pseudogene TRBV3-2) and TRBJ1-1; maybe TRBD1 (5 bases). CDR3 length: 14 amino acids. The germline gives CDR1 LGHDT, CDR2 YNNKEL (reference sequence). Trimming removed 0 bases from V and 5 bases from J, with 10 bases in between. DNA of the CDR3: TGTGCCAGCAGCCAAGATCACAGGAATACTGAAGCTTTCTTT. Translating it yields CASSQDHRNTEAFF.

The chain combines TRBV6-6 with TRBJ1-5, with 7 bases aligning to TRBD1. Germline V gives CDR1 MNHNY, CDR2 SVGAGI (reference sequence). The CDR3 extends over 13 amino acids. Trimming removed 5 bases from V and 3 bases from J; junction bases left unmatched: 1. The chain's CDR3 is CASSDRDNQPQHF. The CDR3 coding sequence is TGTGCCAGCAGTGACAGGGACAATCAGCCCCAGCATTTT.

The rearrangement links TRBV2 to TRBJ1-1; no clear D. The CDR3 is 11 amino acids. Germline CDR1 and CDR2: SNHLY and FYNNEI. Trimming stripped 6 bases from V and 5 bases from J, with 7 bases between. The chain's CDR3 is CASSQLTEAFF. CDR3 DNA sequence: TGTGCCAGCAGCCAACTAACTGAAGCTTTCTTT.

The genes are TRBV7-9 and TRBJ1-3, with 10 bases matching TRBD1. V lost 7 bases, J lost 0 bases, and 12 bases stayed unmatched. Germline values: CDR1 SEHNR, CDR2 FQNEAQ (reference sequence). This CDR3 contains 18 residues. For the CDR3, the DNA is TGTGCCAGCATCAGACAGGGGGCGCTTCCAGACTCTGGAAACACCATATATTTT. It translates to CASIRQGALPDSGNTIYF.

This chain joins TRBV30 and TRBJ1-6; D might be TRBD1 (5 bases). From germline, CDR1 is GTSNPN and CDR2 SVGIG (reference sequence). The CDR3 is 19 residues long. Trimming pared 3 bases from V and 0 bases from J, leaving 21 bases between. The CDR3 sequence: CAWSPRDRMLSSYNSPLHF. The CDR3 nucleotides read TGTGCCTGGAGCCCTCGAGACAGAATGTTGAGCTCCTATAATTCACCCCTCCACTTT.

V is TRBV6-1 and J is TRBJ2-7; the match to TRBD1 covers 8 bases. From germline, CDR1 is MNHNS and CDR2 SASEGT. The trim removed 1 base at V and 4 bases at J, leaving 9 bases unmatched. The CDR3 sequence is 16 residues long. The CDR3 DNA is TGTGCCAGCAGTGAAGGGTATTGGACAGGGTTTTACGAGCAGTACTTC. Protein product: CASSEGYWTGFYEQYF.

Written as DNA, the CDR3 is TGTGCCAGCAGCTTATTCGGGACAGACACAGATACGCAGTATTTT. It translates to CASSLFGTDTDTQYF. The chain couples TRBV11-2 to TRBJ2-3; TRBD1 agrees at 7 bases. The CDR3 is 15 residues long. Germline CDR1 is SGHAT and CDR2 is FQNNGV. The ends lost 2 bases at V and 2 bases at J; junction bases unmatched: 4.

This rearrangement joins TRBV6-5 to TRBJ1-2; TRBD1 aligns across 9 bases. The CDR3 length is 13 residues. Germline V gene data show CDR1 as MNHEY and CDR2 as SVGAGI. V dropped 6 bases and J dropped 8; count of bases not matched to a gene: 7. The CDR3 reads CASRTDRGGGYTF. DNA of the CDR3: TGTGCCAGCAGGACTGACAGGGGGGGCGGCTACACCTTC.

The V call is TRBV27, the J call TRBJ1-4; no clear D gene. The germline V gene has CDR1 MNHEY and CDR2 SMNVEV (reference sequence). Trimming stripped 2 bases from V and 8 bases from J, with 12 bases between. The CDR3 runs to 14 residues. In DNA form, the CDR3 reads TGTGCCAGCAGTTTAGGAGTGGGAGGGGAAAAACTGTTTTTT. The encoded protein is CASSLGVGGEKLFF. The full variable domain, in which reference TRBV27 and TRBJ1-4 provide the parts outside the CDR3, is EAQVTQNPRYLITVTGKKLTVTCSQNMNHEYMSWYRQDPGLGLRQIYYSMNVEVTDKGDVPEGYKVSRKEKRNFPLILESPSPNQTSLYFCASSLGVGGEKLFFGSGTQLSVL.